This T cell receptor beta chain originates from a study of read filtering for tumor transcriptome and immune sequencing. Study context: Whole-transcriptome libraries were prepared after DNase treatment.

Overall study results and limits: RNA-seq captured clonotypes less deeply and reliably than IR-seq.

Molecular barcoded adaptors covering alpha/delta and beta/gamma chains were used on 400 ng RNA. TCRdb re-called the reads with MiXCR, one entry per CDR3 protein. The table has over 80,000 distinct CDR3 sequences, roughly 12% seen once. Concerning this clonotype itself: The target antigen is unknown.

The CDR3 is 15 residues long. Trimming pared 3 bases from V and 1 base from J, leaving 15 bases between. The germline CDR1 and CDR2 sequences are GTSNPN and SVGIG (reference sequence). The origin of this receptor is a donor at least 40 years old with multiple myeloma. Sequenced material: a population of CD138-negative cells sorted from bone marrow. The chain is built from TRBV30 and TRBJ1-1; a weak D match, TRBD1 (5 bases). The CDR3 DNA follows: TGTGCCTGGAGCCTCGGGGGTGGTGCGAACACTGAAGCTTTCTTT. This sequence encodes CAWSLGGGANTEAFF.